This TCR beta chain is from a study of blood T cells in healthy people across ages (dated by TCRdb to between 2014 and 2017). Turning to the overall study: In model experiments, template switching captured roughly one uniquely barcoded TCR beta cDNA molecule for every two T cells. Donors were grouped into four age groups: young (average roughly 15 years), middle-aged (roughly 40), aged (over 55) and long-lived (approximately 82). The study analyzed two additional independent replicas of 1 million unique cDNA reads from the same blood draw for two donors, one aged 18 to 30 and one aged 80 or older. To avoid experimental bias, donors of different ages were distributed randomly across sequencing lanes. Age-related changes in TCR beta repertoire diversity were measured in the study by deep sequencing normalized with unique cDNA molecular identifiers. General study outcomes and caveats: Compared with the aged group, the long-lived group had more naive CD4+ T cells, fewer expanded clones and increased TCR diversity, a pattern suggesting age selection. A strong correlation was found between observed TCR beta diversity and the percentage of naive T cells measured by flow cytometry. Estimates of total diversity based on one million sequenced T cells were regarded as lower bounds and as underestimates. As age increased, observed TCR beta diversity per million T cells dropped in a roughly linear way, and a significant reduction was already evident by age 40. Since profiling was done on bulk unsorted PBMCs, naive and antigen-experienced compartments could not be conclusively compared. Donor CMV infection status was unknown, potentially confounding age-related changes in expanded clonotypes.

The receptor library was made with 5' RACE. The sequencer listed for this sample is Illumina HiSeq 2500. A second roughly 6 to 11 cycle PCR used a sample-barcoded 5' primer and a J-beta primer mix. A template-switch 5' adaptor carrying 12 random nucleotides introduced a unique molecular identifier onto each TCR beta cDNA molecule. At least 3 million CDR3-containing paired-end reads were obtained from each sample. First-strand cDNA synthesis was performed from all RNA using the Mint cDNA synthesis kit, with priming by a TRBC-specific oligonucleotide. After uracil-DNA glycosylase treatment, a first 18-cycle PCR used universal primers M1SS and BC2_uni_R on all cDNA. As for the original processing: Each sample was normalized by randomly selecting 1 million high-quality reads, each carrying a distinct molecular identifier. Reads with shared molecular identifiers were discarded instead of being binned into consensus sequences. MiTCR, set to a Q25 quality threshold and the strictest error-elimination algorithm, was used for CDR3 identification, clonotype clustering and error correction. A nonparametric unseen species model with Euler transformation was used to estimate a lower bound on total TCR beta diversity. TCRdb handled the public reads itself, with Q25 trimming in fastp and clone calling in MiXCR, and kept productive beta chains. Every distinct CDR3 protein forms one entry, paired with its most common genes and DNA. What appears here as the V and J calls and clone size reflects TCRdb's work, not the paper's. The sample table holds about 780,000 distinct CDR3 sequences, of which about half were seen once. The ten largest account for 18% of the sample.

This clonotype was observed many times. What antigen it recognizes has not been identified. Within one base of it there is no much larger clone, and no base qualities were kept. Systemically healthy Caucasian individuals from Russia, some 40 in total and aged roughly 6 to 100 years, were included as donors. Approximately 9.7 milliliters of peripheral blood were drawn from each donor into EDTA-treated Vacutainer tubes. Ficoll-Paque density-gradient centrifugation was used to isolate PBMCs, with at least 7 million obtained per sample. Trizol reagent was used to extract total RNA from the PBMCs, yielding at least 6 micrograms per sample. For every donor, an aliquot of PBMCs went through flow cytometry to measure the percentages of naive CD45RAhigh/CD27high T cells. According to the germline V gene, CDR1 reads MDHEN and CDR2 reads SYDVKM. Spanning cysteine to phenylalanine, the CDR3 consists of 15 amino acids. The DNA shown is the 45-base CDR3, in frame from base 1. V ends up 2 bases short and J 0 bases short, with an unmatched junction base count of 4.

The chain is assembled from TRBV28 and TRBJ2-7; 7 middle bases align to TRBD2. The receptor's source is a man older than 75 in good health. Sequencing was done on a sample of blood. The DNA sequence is TGTGCCAGCAGTTTAAGTAGCGGGTACTCCTACGAGCAGTACTTC. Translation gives CASSLSSGYSYEQYF. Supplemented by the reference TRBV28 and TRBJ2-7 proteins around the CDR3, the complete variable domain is DVKVTQSSRYLVKRTGEKVFLECVQDMDHENMFWYRQDPGLGLRLIYFSYDVKMKEKGDIPEGYSVSREKKERFSLILESASTNQTSMYLCASSLSSGYSYEQYFGPGTRLTVT.